This T cell receptor (beta chain) is drawn from a study of blood T cell repertoires in COVID-19. The overall study: COVID-19 samples, acute and convalescent, were from the United States, Italy and Spain.

Unmatched junction bases numbered 4, after V lost 5 bases and J lost 4 bases. Germline lookup yields CDR1 SGHNT and CDR2 YYREEE (reference sequence). The CDR3 length is 13 residues. Some clones are missing from TCRdb's copy, which holds only in-frame ones; the method was immunoSEQ multiplex PCR. This table holds 100,000 or so clones, roughly 86% found once. The chain is built from TRBV5-4 and TRBJ2-5, with 8 positions matching TRBD2. The origin of this receptor is a woman between 25 and 40 years old with acute or convalescent COVID-19. The sample was peripheral blood. CDR3 DNA: TGTGCCAGCAGTTCGGGGGGGCGAGAGACCCAGTACTTC. Protein sequence: CASSSGGRETQYF.